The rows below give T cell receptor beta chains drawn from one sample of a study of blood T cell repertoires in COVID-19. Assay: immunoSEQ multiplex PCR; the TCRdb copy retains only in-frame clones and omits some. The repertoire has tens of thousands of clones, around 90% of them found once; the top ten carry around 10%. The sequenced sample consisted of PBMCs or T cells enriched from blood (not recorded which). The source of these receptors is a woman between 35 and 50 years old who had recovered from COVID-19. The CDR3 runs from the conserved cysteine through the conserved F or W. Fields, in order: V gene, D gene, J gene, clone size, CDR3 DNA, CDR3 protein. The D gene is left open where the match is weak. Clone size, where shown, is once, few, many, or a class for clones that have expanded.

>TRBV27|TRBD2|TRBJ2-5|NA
TGTGCCAGCAGAAATAGCGGGGGGAGGAAAGAGACCCAGTACTTC
CASRNSGGRKETQYF
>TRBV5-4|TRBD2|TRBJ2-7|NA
TGTGCCAGCAGCTTGGCCCGCGCGGGGGGCTACGAGCAGTACTTC
CASSLARAGGYEQYF
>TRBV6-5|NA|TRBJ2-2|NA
TGTGCCAGCAGTTACCATCCAGGGGTGGCCGGGGAGCTGTTTTTT
CASSYHPGVAGELFF
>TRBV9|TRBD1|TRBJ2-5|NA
TGTGCCAGCAGCGTGGGACAGGGGATTGAGACCCAGTACTTC
CASSVGQGIETQYF
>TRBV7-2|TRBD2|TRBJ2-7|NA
TGTGCCAGCAGCTTCCAGAGCGGGGGGATCGACGAGCAGTACTTC
CASSFQSGGIDEQYF
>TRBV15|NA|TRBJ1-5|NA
TGTGCCACCAGCAGAGATCGGACAGGCAATCAGCCCCAGCATTTT
CATSRDRTGNQPQHF
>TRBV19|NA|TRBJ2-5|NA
TGTGCCAGTAGTATGGACAACGGGGGGCGGGGTGAGACCCAGTACTTC
CASSMDNGGRGETQYF
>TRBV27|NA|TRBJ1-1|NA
TGTGCCAGCAGTCCGGGACACCAGGGGACTGAAGCTTTCTTT
CASSPGHQGTEAFF
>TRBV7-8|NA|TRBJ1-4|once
TGTGCCAGCAGCTCCTACAGTGCCGATTGGGAAAAACTGTTTTTT
CASSSYSADWEKLFF
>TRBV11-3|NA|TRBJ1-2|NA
TGTGCCAGCAGCTTAGGGGCAGGCTACACCTTC
CASSLGAGYTF
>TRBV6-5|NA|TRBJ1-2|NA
TGTGCCAGCAGTTACTCACGGGCCCAGGGTGGCTACACCTTC
CASSYSRAQGGYTF
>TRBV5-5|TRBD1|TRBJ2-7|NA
TGTGCCAGCAGCTTGGAGGACAGGGTCTACGAGCAGTACTTC
CASSLEDRVYEQYF
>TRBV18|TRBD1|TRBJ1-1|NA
TGTGCCAGCTCACCCAAAACTACAGGGGGAGGAACTGAAGCTTTCTTT
CASSPKTTGGGTEAFF
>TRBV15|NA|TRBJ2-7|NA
TGTGCCACCAGCAGAGATCTGGGGGCGCTTCAATACGAGCAGTACTTC
CATSRDLGALQYEQYF
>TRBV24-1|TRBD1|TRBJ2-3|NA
TGTGCCACCAGTGACTCCCCTCGGACAGGGGCCACAGATACGCAGTATTTT
CATSDSPRTGATDTQYF
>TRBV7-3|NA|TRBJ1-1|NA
TGTGCCAGCAGCTTAACTTTGGGGCCGAACACTGAAGCTTTCTTT
CASSLTLGPNTEAFF
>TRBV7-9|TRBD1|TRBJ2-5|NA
TGTGCCAGCAGCTTAGGACAGCTCGCCGGGACAGGGGAAGAGACCCAGTACTTC
CASSLGQLAGTGEETQYF
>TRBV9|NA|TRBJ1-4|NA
TGTGCCAGCAGCGTAGAGCATGATGAAAAACTGTTTTTT
CASSVEHDEKLFF
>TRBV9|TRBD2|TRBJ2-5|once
TGTGCCAGCAGCTCCCGACTAGCGGGGGCCTGGGAGACCCAGTACTTC
CASSSRLAGAWETQYF
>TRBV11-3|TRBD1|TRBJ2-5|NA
TGTGCCAGCAGCCCCGGTTGGGAAAAAGGGGGCGAGTACCAAGAGACCCAGTACTTC
CASSPGWEKGGEYQETQYF
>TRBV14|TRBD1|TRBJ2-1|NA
TGTGCCAGCAGCCAAGATGGGACAGATGGCACGAACAGTCGGTTCTTC
CASSQDGTDGTNSRFF
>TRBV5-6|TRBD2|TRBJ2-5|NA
TGTGCCAGCAGCCCAGACCGACTAGCGGGGGACCAAGAGACCCAGTACTTC
CASSPDRLAGDQETQYF
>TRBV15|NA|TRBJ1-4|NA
TGTGCCATCATGGAGGGTAATGAAAAACTGTTTTTT
CAIMEGNEKLFF
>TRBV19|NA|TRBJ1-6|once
TGTGCCAGTAGGGAGGACGGTTATAATTCACCCCTCCACTTT
CASREDGYNSPLHF
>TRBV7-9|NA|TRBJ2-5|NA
TGTGCCACCTGTACGACAGACTCCAACCAAGAGACCCAGTACTTC
CATCTTDSNQETQYF
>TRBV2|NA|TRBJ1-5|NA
TGTGCCAGCAATCAGGGCAATAGCAATCAGCCCCAGCATTTT
CASNQGNSNQPQHF
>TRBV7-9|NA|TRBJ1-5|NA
TGTGCCAGCAGCTTAGTTTTCTGGGGGCGCAGATATAGCAATCAGCCCCAGCATTTT
CASSLVFWGRRYSNQPQHF
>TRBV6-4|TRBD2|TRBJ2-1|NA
TGTGCCAGCAGTGACCGGACTAGCGGGGGGAATGAGCAGTTCTTC
CASSDRTSGGNEQFF
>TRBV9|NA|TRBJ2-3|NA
TGTGCCAGCAGCGTAGCCCCGGGTGGCGCAGATACGCAGTATTTT
CASSVAPGGADTQYF
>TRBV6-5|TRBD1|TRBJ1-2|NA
TGTGCCAGCAGACCATCGCAACAGGGGAACTATGGCTACACCTTC
CASRPSQQGNYGYTF
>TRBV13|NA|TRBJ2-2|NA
TGTGCCAGCAGCCCACCCAGGGTTGATTTCACCGGGGAGCTGTTTTTT
CASSPPRVDFTGELFF
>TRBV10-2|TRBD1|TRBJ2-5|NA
TGCGCCAGCAGTGAGTCCCCCGGGACAGGGGCGGCGGAGACCCAGTACTTC
CASSESPGTGAAETQYF
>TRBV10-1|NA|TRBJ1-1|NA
TGCGCCAGCAGTGAGGCGGGATCCCCCATTCGAGCTTTCTTT
CASSEAGSPIRAFF
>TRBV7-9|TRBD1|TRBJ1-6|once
TGTGCCAGCAGCTTAGGGACGGGACAGCGGAATTCACCCCTCCACTTT
CASSLGTGQRNSPLHF
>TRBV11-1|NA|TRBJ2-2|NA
TGTGCCAGCAGCTTAGGGACAGTCGATGTAACCGGGGAGCTGTTTTTT
CASSLGTVDVTGELFF
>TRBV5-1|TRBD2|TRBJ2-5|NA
TGCGCCAGCGGAATTAGCGGGGGCCAAGAGACCCAGTACTTC
CASGISGGQETQYF
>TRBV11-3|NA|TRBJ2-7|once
TGTGCCAGCAGCTTAGATCGTGGCAGAACCTACGAGCAGTACTTC
CASSLDRGRTYEQYF
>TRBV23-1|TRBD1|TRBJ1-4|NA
TGCGCCAGCAGTCAATCCCGACAGGACAGGGAAATTGGAATAGGTGAAAAACTGTTTTTT
CASSQSRQDREIGIGEKLFF
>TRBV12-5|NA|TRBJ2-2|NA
TGTGCTAGTGGTTGGCAGGGAACCGGGGAGCTGTTTTTT
CASGWQGTGELFF
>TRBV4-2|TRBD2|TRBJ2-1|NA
TGTGCCAGCAGCCAAGACCCCGGACTAGCTGAGCAGTTCTTC
CASSQDPGLAEQFF
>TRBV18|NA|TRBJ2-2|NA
TGTGCCAGCTCACCTTTGGCAGGTGACACCGGGGAGCTGTTTTTT
CASSPLAGDTGELFF
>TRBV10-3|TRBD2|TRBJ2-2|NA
TGTGCCACCGCGGGGGGAGGTCCGAACACCGGGGAGCTGTTTTTT
CATAGGGPNTGELFF
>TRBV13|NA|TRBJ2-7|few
TGTGCCAGCAGCAACAGGGGACGGGGGTCCTACGAGCAGTACTTC
CASSNRGRGSYEQYF
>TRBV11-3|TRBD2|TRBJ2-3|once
TGTGCCAGCAGCGGACTAGCCGGTACGCAGTATTTT
CASSGLAGTQYF
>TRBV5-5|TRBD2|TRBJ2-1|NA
TGTGCCAGCAGCTTCCTAGCGGGGCGGGACAATGAGCAGTTCTTC
CASSFLAGRDNEQFF
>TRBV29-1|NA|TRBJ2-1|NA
TGCAGCGTTGAAGATGCCCTAAGGCAGTTCTTC
CSVEDALRQFF
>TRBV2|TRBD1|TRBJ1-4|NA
TGTGCCAGCACTAGGGACAGGGATGAAAAACTGTTTTTT
CASTRDRDEKLFF
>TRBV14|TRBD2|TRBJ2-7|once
TGTGCCACCTGCGGGGGGAGATCCTACGAGCAGTACTTC
CATCGGRSYEQYF
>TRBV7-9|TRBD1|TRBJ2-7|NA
TGTGCCAGCAGAGCTACAGGGGGCTATGGAAAAGAGCAGTACTTC
CASRATGGYGKEQYF